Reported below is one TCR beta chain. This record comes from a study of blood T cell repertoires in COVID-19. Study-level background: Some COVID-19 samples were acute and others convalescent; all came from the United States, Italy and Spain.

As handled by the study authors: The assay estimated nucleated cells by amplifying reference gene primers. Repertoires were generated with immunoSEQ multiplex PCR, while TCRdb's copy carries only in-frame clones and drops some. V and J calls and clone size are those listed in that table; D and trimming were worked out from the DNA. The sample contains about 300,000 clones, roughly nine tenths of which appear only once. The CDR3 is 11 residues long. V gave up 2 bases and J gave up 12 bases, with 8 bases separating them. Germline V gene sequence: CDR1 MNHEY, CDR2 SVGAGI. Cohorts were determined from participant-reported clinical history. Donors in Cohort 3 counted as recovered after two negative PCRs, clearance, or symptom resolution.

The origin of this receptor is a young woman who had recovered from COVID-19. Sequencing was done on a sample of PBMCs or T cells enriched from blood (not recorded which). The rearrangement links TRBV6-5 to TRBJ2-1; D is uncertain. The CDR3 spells CASSYAEGQFF. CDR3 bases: TGTGCCAGCAGTTACGCGGAAGGGCAGTTCTTC.